This T cell receptor beta chain comes out of a study of shared T cell receptors in the human thymus. Some clones are missing from TCRdb's copy, which holds only in-frame ones; the method was immunoSEQ multiplex PCR. This sample has about 610,000 clones, with approximately 88% found just once. The CDR3 length is 18 residues. Germline V gives CDR1 SGHTA, CDR2 FQGNSA. V lost 5 bases, J lost 2 bases, and 12 bases stayed unmatched. These records were also assigned to another study, of human thymus T cells. That source notes: V and J gene usage appeared biased in thymic and blood repertoires.

This clonotype was sampled from a boy in the first two years of life with a congenital heart defect. Sequenced sample: thymocytes. The chain recombines TRBV7-2 with TRBJ2-4; 10 positions match TRBD2. The CDR3 spells CASSPSGGVAGTKNIQYF. In DNA form, the CDR3 reads TGTGCCAGCAGCCCCAGCGGGGGGGTAGCGGGGACCAAAAACATTCAGTACTTC.